These 25 T cell receptor beta chains were sequenced from one sample in a study of technical replicates of blood from several donors. Here immunoSEQ multiplex PCR was the method, and the copy in TCRdb shows in-frame clones only, minus some. Here the sample spans 75,000 to 90,000 clones, 93% being singletons. Sequencing was done on a sample of T cells isolated from PBMCs. All receptors come from a human donor in good health.

The genes are TRBV5-4 and TRBJ2-7; 9 positions agree with TRBD1. Germline trimming cut 4 bases from V and 1 base from J; bases unmatched to any gene: 3. The CDR3 has 14 residues. The germline V gene encodes CDR1 SGHNT and CDR2 YYREEE (reference sequence). The DNA of the CDR3 is TGTGCCAGCAGCCCCGGGACAGGGTCCTACGAGCAGTACTTC. This encodes CASSPGTGSYEQYF.

CDR3 in DNA: TGTGCCAGCAAAAGGACTACCGACTTCAATGAGCAGTTCTTC. Translated, it gives CASKRTTDFNEQFF. V usage is TRBV27 and J usage is TRBJ2-1; tentatively, D is TRBD2 (6 bases). CDR1 and CDR2 from the germline V gene are MNHEY and SMNVEV (reference sequence). The CDR3 totals 14 residues. The germline V and J ends were trimmed by 7 bases and 6 bases, with 16 bases remaining between them.

The chain is built from TRBV11-2 and TRBJ1-5; TRBD1 aligns across 9 bases. The CDR3 is 17 residues long. Germline trimming cut 1 base from V and 4 bases from J; bases unmatched to any gene: 8. Germline assignment: CDR1 SGHAT and CDR2 FQNNGV. The chain's CDR3 is CASSLGLQGARNQPQHF. In DNA, the CDR3 is TGTGCCAGCAGCTTAGGTTTACAGGGGGCGAGGAATCAGCCCCAGCATTTT.

This CDR3 reads CASSQWAANEKLFF. CDR3 nucleotide sequence: TGTGCCAGCAGCCAATGGGCTGCTAATGAAAAACTGTTTTTT. The chain is built from TRBV14 and TRBJ1-4, with D uncertain. With 2 bases removed from V and 3 bases from J, the gap between germline ends came to 7 bases. This CDR3 has 14 residues. Germline V CDR1 and CDR2: SGHDN, FVKESK.

The chain is built from TRBV29-1 and TRBJ2-7, with a possible D match to TRBD2 (6 bases). Trimming stripped 6 bases from V and 4 bases from J, with 22 bases between. Per the germline V gene, CDR1 is SQVTM and CDR2 is ANQGSEA. This CDR3 has 15 residues. CDR3 bases: TGCAGCGTCGTCCAAACCCACTCGGGACTGTACGAGCAGTACTTC. This encodes CSVVQTHSGLYEQYF.

DNA for the CDR3: TGTGCCAGCAGTTTGCAGGGCTACGAGCAGTACTTC. Translating gives CASSLQGYEQYF. This chain joins TRBV28 and TRBJ2-7; a weak D match, TRBD1 (5 bases). V dropped 3 bases and J dropped 3 bases, with 6 bases sitting between them. This CDR3 is 12 amino acids long. CDR1 and CDR2 from the germline V gene are MDHEN and SYDVKM.

The V call is TRBV9, the J call TRBJ2-3; 7 bases line up with TRBD2. The CDR3 is 15 amino acids. The J segment lost 2 bases and the V segment lost 1 base, leaving 4 bases of the junction unmatched. Germline lookup yields CDR1 SGDLS and CDR2 YYNGEE. This CDR3 reads CASSVFGGSTDTQYF. The DNA for the CDR3 is TGTGCCAGCAGCGTATTCGGGGGGTCCACAGATACGCAGTATTTT.

The chain couples TRBV6-5 to TRBJ1-2; D remains ambiguous. The V end lost 0 bases, the J end lost 3 bases, and 8 bases lay between the germline ends. The germline CDR1 and CDR2 sequences are MNHEY and SVGAGI. This CDR3 has 14 residues. As DNA, the CDR3 is TGTGCCAGCAGTTACTCATCGGGTGACTATGGCTACACCTTC. This encodes CASSYSSGDYGYTF.

This chain joins TRBV7-2 and TRBJ2-7; D is undetermined. Germline V CDR1 and CDR2: SGHTA, FQGNSA. The CDR3 consists of 15 residues. Trimming took 5 bases from V and 0 from J, leaving 14 bases between them. Here the CDR3 DNA reads TGTGCCAGCAGCCCACCCGGGTTTATCTCCTACGAGCAGTACTTC. Translation gives CASSPPGFISYEQYF.

The rearrangement uses TRBV6-1 and TRBJ1-3, with D perhaps matching TRBD1 (5 bases). Germline lookup yields CDR1 MNHNS and CDR2 SASEGT. V lost 1 base and J lost 3, with 13 bases in between. CDR3 length equals 16 residues. The CDR3 is CASSEGRQGHGNTIYF. CDR3 nucleotide sequence: TGTGCCAGCAGTGAAGGGCGGCAGGGTCATGGAAACACCATATATTTT.

The rearrangement joins TRBV15 to TRBJ2-3, with 8 bases aligning to TRBD1. Germline values: CDR1 LNHNV, CDR2 YYDKDF (reference sequence). This CDR3 is 15 amino acids long. Losses at the gene ends were 2 bases for V and 2 bases for J; bases not matched to a gene: 3. DNA for the CDR3: TGTGCCACCAGCAGACAGGACAGGGCCACAGATACGCAGTATTTT. This translates into CATSRQDRATDTQYF. Supplemented by reference TRBV15 and TRBJ2-3, the full variable domain reads DAMVIQNPRYQVTQFGKPVTLSCSQTLNHNVMYWYQQKSSQAPKLLFHYYDKDFNNEADTPDNFQSRRPNTSFCFLDIRSPGLGDTAMYLCATSRQDRATDTQYFGPGTRLTVL.

V usage is TRBV10-3 and J usage is TRBJ1-2; a possible D gene is TRBD1 (5 bases). CDR3 length: 16 residues. Germline V gene sequence: CDR1 ENHRY, CDR2 SYGVKD. Deletions cut 4 bases from V and 4 bases from J, with 19 bases between. For the CDR3, the DNA is TGTGCCATCAGTGTTCTCAAGCAGGGTATAGGCTATGGCTACACCTTC. Residues: CAISVLKQGIGYGYTF.

This clone has just one count. The chain recombines TRBV6-1 with TRBJ2-2, with D uncertain. Germline CDR1 MNHNS, CDR2 SASEGT. This CDR3 has 14 amino acids. V lost 11 bases and J lost 2, with 15 bases in between. CDR3 in DNA: TGTGCCGGAACGTGGGCCACAAACACCGGGGAGCTGTTTTTT. Its translation is CAGTWATNTGELFF.

The chain recombines TRBV19 with TRBJ2-1, with D possibly being TRBD2 (6 bases). The CDR3 has 14 residues. V lost 7 bases and J lost 4, with 14 bases in between. Germline CDR1 reads LNHDA; CDR2 reads SQIVND (reference sequence). The CDR3 coding sequence is TGTGCCAGTATGGAGGGGCGGAGTTACAATGAGCAGTTCTTC. Protein product: CASMEGRSYNEQFF. Complete variable domain (other parts from reference TRBV19 and TRBJ2-1): DGGITQSPKYLFRKEGQNVTLSCEQNLNHDAMYWYRQDPGQGLRLIYYSQIVNDFQKGDIAEGYSVSREKKESFPLTVTSAQKNPTAFYLCASMEGRSYNEQFFGPGTRLTVL.

The chain combines TRBV5-4 with TRBJ2-1, with a possible D match to TRBD1 (6 bases). CDR3 size: 13 residues. CDR1 is SGHNT and CDR2 is YYREEE in the germline V gene (reference sequence). With 2 bases removed from V and 7 bases from J, the gap between germline ends came to 10 bases. The DNA of the CDR3 is TGTGCCAGCAGCTTTACAGGGATGAATGAGCAGTTCTTC. This sequence encodes CASSFTGMNEQFF.

The V call is TRBV29-1, the J call TRBJ2-5; D might be TRBD2 (5 bases). Germline V gene sequence: CDR1 SQVTM, CDR2 ANQGSEA. The CDR3 loop spans 14 amino acids. V lost 6 bases to trimming and J lost 1 base, with 15 bases between them. The CDR3 here is CSVHGVSGQETQYF. The DNA of the CDR3 is TGCAGCGTCCACGGGGTCAGTGGCCAAGAGACCCAGTACTTC.

This rearrangement joins TRBV19 to TRBJ1-4; D is uncertain. The CDR3 runs to 14 residues. The germline CDR1 and CDR2 sequences are LNHDA and SQIVND (reference sequence). Trimming stripped 3 bases from V and 3 bases from J, with 8 bases between. The CDR3 loop is CASSMFQANEKLFF. The CDR3 DNA reads as TGTGCCAGTAGTATGTTCCAGGCTAATGAAAAACTGTTTTTT.

The rearrangement links TRBV6-5 to TRBJ2-1, with D possibly being TRBD1 (5 bases). This CDR3 comprises 14 residues. Germline V gene lookup returns CDR1 MNHEY and CDR2 SVGAGI. Trimming left V 0 bases short and J 5 bases short, with 8 bases between. In DNA, the CDR3 is TGTGCCAGCAGTTACTCCGGACAAAACAATGAGCAGTTCTTC. Its translation is CASSYSGQNNEQFF.

The J gene is TRBJ1-1, the V gene TRBV7-9; 7 positions match TRBD1. J gave up 7 bases and V 4 bases, and 9 bases lay outside the gene matches. The CDR3 contains 14 residues. The germline CDR1 and CDR2 sequences are SEHNR and FQNEAQ (reference sequence). The CDR3 region has the DNA TGTGCCAGCAGCTCCACGACAGGGTCCAGTGAAGCTTTCTTT. The encoded protein is CASSSTTGSSEAFF.

The chain joins TRBV11-2 to TRBJ2-3; no definite D call. Trimming removed 2 bases at V and 0 bases at J, with 12 bases between. CDR1 SGHAT and CDR2 FQNNGV come from the germline V gene. The CDR3 extends over 16 amino acids. This chain's CDR3 is CASSLSGGPSTDTQYF. The CDR3 region has the DNA TGTGCCAGCAGCTTATCTGGCGGCCCTAGCACAGATACGCAGTATTTT.

The J gene is TRBJ2-1, the V gene TRBV7-6, with TRBD2 matching over 7 bases. Germline V lookup: CDR1 SGHVS, CDR2 FNYEAQ. J was trimmed by 3 bases and V by 1 base; bases with no gene match: 6. The CDR3 spans 16 residues. In nucleotides, the CDR3 is TGTGCCAGCAGCTTAGGCTTGGCTAGCGGCTACAATGAGCAGTTCTTC. Translated, it gives CASSLGLASGYNEQFF.

The chain recombines TRBV11-2 with TRBJ2-7; 10 nucleotides agree with TRBD2. Germline values: CDR1 SGHAT, CDR2 FQNNGV. J gave up 4 bases and V 2 bases, and 8 bases lay outside the gene matches. The CDR3 is 16 amino acids. The chain's CDR3 is CASSLSSGSWSYEQYF. The CDR3 DNA reads as TGTGCCAGCAGCTTATCTAGCGGGAGTTGGAGTTACGAGCAGTACTTC.

The genes are TRBV2 and TRBJ2-7; TRBD1 aligns across 10 bases. Germline V lookup: CDR1 SNHLY, CDR2 FYNNEI. Trimming took 8 bases from V and 5 from J; bases not matched to a gene: 6. The length of the CDR3 is 13 residues. The CDR3 protein is CASSSGQGDEQYF. The CDR3 DNA reads TGTGCCAGCTCTTCCGGACAGGGGGACGAGCAGTACTTC.

The V gene is TRBV27, the J gene TRBJ2-2, with a possible D match to TRBD2 (5 bases). The V gene lost 2 bases and the J gene lost 8 bases, with 12 bases spanning the gap. Looked up from germline, CDR1 is MNHEY and CDR2 is SMNVEV (reference sequence). There are 14 residues in the CDR3. CDR3 sequence: CASSLMTGWGELFF. The DNA for the CDR3 is TGTGCCAGCAGTTTAATGACGGGGTGGGGGGAGCTGTTTTTT.

The chain's CDR3 is CASSPSVATNEKLFF. The CDR3 DNA sequence: TGTGCCAGCAGCCCTTCCGTTGCAACTAATGAAAAACTGTTTTTT. This chain joins TRBV4-2 and TRBJ1-4; D ambiguous. The CDR3 extends over 15 amino acids. V lost 4 bases and J 0 bases, leaving 9 bases between the germline ends. The germline CDR1 and CDR2 sequences are LGHNA and YNFKEQ.